This entry lists 27 T cell receptor beta chains sequenced from one sample in a study of cytomegalovirus exposure and HLA in healthy donors. PCR was performed using 60 Vbeta and 13 Jbeta primers. Measured with immunoSEQ multiplex PCR; TCRdb has only the in-frame clones, and not every one. This table has over 150,000 clones, nearly 80% appearing once. The specimen sequenced was PBMCs. These receptors originate from a man younger than 35 in good health and CMV-seropositive.

The chain recombines TRBV6-4 with TRBJ1-1; 11 bases match TRBD1. The V gene's germline CDR1 is MRHNA and CDR2 SNTAGT. The CDR3 totals 18 residues. Losses at the gene ends were 0 bases for V and 5 bases for J; bases not matched to a gene: 11. CDR3 amino acids: CASSDSRGTGGIKTEAFF. The CDR3 bases are TGTGCCAGCAGTGACTCGAGGGGGACAGGGGGTATAAAGACTGAAGCTTTCTTT.

The table lists this clone with a few counts. The rearrangement joins TRBV4-3 to TRBJ2-1, with D uncertain. The CDR3 length is 15 residues. Germline CDR1 and CDR2: LGHNA and YSLEER. Trimming left V 3 bases short and J 1 base short, with 10 bases between. CDR3 protein: CASSHKILSYNEQFF. The CDR3 bases are TGCGCCAGCAGCCACAAAATTTTGTCCTACAATGAGCAGTTCTTC.

V usage is TRBV7-8 and J usage is TRBJ1-6, with 8 bases fitting TRBD1. The CDR3 runs to 14 residues. J lost 10 bases, V lost 5 bases, and 7 bases had no gene match. Germline CDR1 reads SGHVS; CDR2 reads FQNEAQ. CDR3 protein: CASSPGQAGSPLHF. The CDR3, as DNA: TGTGCCAGCAGCCCGGGACAGGCCGGGTCACCCCTCCACTTT.

The chain's CDR3 is CASSLRGTPYEQYF. In nucleotides, the CDR3 is TGTGCCAGCAGCTTAAGGGGGACCCCCTACGAGCAGTACTTC. The chain couples TRBV11-3 to TRBJ2-7, with TRBD1 as a possible D gene (6 bases). The CDR3 runs to 14 residues. Trimming shortened V by 2 bases and J by 2 bases, and 10 bases separated the two germline ends. Germline loops: CDR1 SGHNT, CDR2 YENEEA.

This clone was counted a few times. The junction departs from germline at one end; a sequencing error may be responsible. The rearrangement links TRBV29-1 to TRBJ2-1; 14 bases align to TRBD2. This CDR3 contains 15 residues. Germline values: CDR1 SQVTM, CDR2 ANQGSEA. CDR3 amino acids: CSGSPIPGTSGSLVF. DNA for the CDR3: TGCAGCGGTTCGCCTATACCCGGGACTAGCGGGAGTCTGGTCTTC.

At least ten counts were recorded for this clone. The V call is TRBV4-1, the J call TRBJ2-2; the D gene is possibly TRBD1 (5 bases). The CDR3 runs to 17 residues. V was pared by 6 bases and J by 0 bases, with 17 bases between. From germline, CDR1 is MGHRA and CDR2 YSYEKL. Here the CDR3 reads CASRGLDLFANTGELFF. Here the CDR3 DNA reads TGCGCCAGCAGGGGGCTGGATCTATTCGCGAACACCGGGGAGCTGTTTTTT.

This clone has a single count. The genes are TRBV5-1 and TRBJ2-5; 13 bases agree with TRBD2. CDR1 is SGHRS and CDR2 is YFSETQ in the germline V gene. V trimming: 4 bases; J trimming: 3 bases; junction bases outside the gene matches: 3. The CDR3 extends over 15 amino acids. The CDR3, as DNA: TGCGCCAGCAGCCTCGGGACTAGCGGGGAAGAGACCCAGTACTTC. Residues: CASSLGTSGEETQYF.

The chain combines TRBV5-6 with TRBJ1-4; TRBD1 agrees at 7 bases. CDR1 and CDR2 from the germline V gene are SGHDT and YYEEEE. The CDR3 loop spans 15 amino acids. The J segment lost 5 bases and the V segment lost 1 base, leaving 5 bases of the junction unmatched. The CDR3 loop reads CASSLMTGQNEKLFF. CDR3 nucleotides: TGTGCCAGCAGCTTGATGACAGGGCAAAATGAAAAACTGTTTTTT.

This clone was seen a single time. This chain connects TRBV19 to TRBJ1-5; 9 bases fit TRBD1. V trimming: 7 bases; J trimming: 0 bases; junction bases outside the gene matches: 4. The CDR3 extends over 15 amino acids. Germline CDR1 LNHDA, CDR2 SQIVND (reference sequence). This chain's CDR3 is CASNRGLHSNQPQHF. The DNA for the CDR3 is TGTGCCAGTAACAGGGGGCTTCATAGCAATCAGCCCCAGCATTTT.

V gene TRBV7-9 combines with J gene TRBJ1-1, with TRBD1 matching 8 bases. This CDR3 is built from 15 residues. Germline-derived CDR1 and CDR2 are SEHNR and FQNEAQ (reference sequence). Trimming cost V 6 bases and J 4 bases; bases outside gene matches: 10. The CDR3 region is CASRIGGTGPTEAFF. DNA of the CDR3: TGTGCCAGCAGAATAGGGGGGACAGGCCCCACTGAAGCTTTCTTT. Full variable domain (missing parts from reference TRBV7-9 and TRBJ1-1): DTGVSQNPRHKITKRGQNVTFRCDPISEHNRLYWYRQTLGQGPEFLTYFQNEAQLEKSRLLSDRFSAERPKGSFSTLEIQRTEQGDSAMYLCASRIGGTGPTEAFFGQGTRLTVV.

The J gene is TRBJ2-2, the V gene TRBV19; D not certain. V was clipped by 1 base and J by 4 bases, with 13 bases between them. Germline V CDR1 and CDR2: LNHDA, SQIVND (reference sequence). The CDR3 totals 16 residues. CDR3 residues: CASSIGSSPGTGELFF. The CDR3 region has the DNA TGTGCCAGTAGTATAGGTTCCTCGCCGGGCACCGGGGAGCTGTTTTTT.

The chain combines TRBV7-2 with TRBJ1-2, with 10 positions matching TRBD1. The CDR3 consists of 18 residues. CDR1 SGHTA and CDR2 FQGNSA come from the germline V gene. After removal of 0 bases from V and 2 bases from J, the junction contained 9 bases not matched to a gene. CDR3 residues: CASSLASGQGVGNYGYTF. The DNA of the CDR3 is TGTGCCAGCAGCTTAGCTTCTGGACAGGGGGTAGGGAACTATGGCTACACCTTC.

This clone occurred once. The chain is built from TRBV5-6 and TRBJ1-6, with TRBD1 matching over 10 bases. After removal of 3 bases from V and 9 bases from J, the junction contained 15 bases not matched to a gene. This CDR3 has 18 amino acids. CDR1 is SGHDT and CDR2 is YYEEEE in the germline V gene. Here the CDR3 reads CASSSSPHKTGGSSPLHF. The CDR3 DNA sequence: TGTGCCAGCAGCTCCAGCCCGCATAAGACAGGGGGCAGTTCACCCCTCCACTTT.

This sequence joins TRBV2 and TRBJ1-2; D perhaps matches TRBD1 (5 bases). Germline CDR1 is SNHLY and CDR2 is FYNNEI. This CDR3 is built from 14 residues. V gave up 6 bases and J gave up 4 bases, with 15 bases separating them. CDR3 in amino acids: CASRYEGAIYGYTF. The CDR3 region has the DNA TGTGCCAGCAGGTACGAAGGGGCCATCTATGGCTACACCTTC. Using reference TRBV2 and TRBJ1-2 for the parts outside the CDR3, the full variable domain is EPEVTQTPSHQVTQMGQEVILRCVPISNHLYFYWYRQILGQKVEFLVSFYNNEISEKSEIFDDQFSVERPDGSNFTLKIRSTKLEDSAMYFCASRYEGAIYGYTFGSGTRLTVV.

The chain has TRBV7-3 and TRBJ2-1; 7 bases are a match to TRBD2. Germline-derived CDR1 and CDR2 are SGHTA and FQGTGA. CDR3 length equals 14 residues. Trimming took 5 bases from V and 8 from J; bases not matched to a gene: 9. This CDR3 is CASSPEGTTHEQFF. The CDR3 nucleotides are TGTGCCAGCAGCCCCGAAGGGACTACTCATGAGCAGTTCTTC.

CDR3 in amino acids: CAWTGQGFEQYF. The CDR3 region has the DNA TGTGCCTGGACGGGACAGGGGTTCGAGCAGTACTTC. The V and J genes are TRBV30 and TRBJ2-7, with TRBD1 matching over 10 bases. CDR1 and CDR2 (germline): GTSNPN, SVGIG (reference sequence). CDR3 length equals 12 residues. J lost 6 bases, V lost 4 bases, and 3 bases had no gene match.

The chain joins TRBV6-4 to TRBJ2-1, with 9 bases that match TRBD2. The junction had 3 bases not matched to a gene; V was cut back by 4 bases and J by 5 bases. There are 14 residues in the CDR3. Per the germline V gene, CDR1 is MRHNA and CDR2 is SNTAGT. CDR3 in amino acids: CASSASGNHNEQFF. The DNA of the CDR3 is TGTGCCAGCAGTGCTAGCGGGAATCACAATGAGCAGTTCTTC.

The chain employs TRBV4-3 and TRBJ2-5; TRBD2 agrees at 8 bases. J lost 5 bases, V lost 0 bases, and 8 bases had no gene match. The CDR3 sequence is 16 residues long. In germline, CDR1 is LGHNA, CDR2 YSLEER. CDR3 region: CASSQDLVGGRETQYF. The CDR3 coding sequence is TGCGCCAGCAGCCAAGATTTGGTCGGCGGGAGGGAGACCCAGTACTTC.

The V and J genes are TRBV23-1 and TRBJ2-1, with 13 positions matching TRBD2. TRBV23-1 is annotated as an ORF whose role is uncertain. Unmatched junction bases numbered 19, after V lost 7 bases and J lost 4 bases. The CDR3 runs to 20 residues. Written as DNA, the CDR3 is TGCGCCAGCAATTTCTACGGTACGACTAGCGGGAGGAGCCATTACAATGAGCAGTTCTTC. Translating it yields CASNFYGTTSGRSHYNEQFF.

V gene TRBV11-2 combines with J gene TRBJ2-1; TRBD2 might be the D (6 bases). The CDR3 has 15 amino acids. The germline gives CDR1 SGHAT, CDR2 FQNNGV. V was clipped by 1 base and J by 3 bases, with 10 bases between them. The CDR3 reads CASSLATGGYNEQFF. The DNA for the CDR3 is TGTGCCAGCAGCTTAGCAACCGGGGGCTACAATGAGCAGTTCTTC.

V usage is TRBV11-2 and J usage is TRBJ2-3, with 9 bases matching TRBD2. After removal of 4 bases from V and 3 bases from J, the junction contained 8 bases not matched to a gene. From germline, CDR1 is SGHAT and CDR2 FQNNGV. The CDR3 spans 16 residues. The CDR3 DNA follows: TGTGCCAGCAGCTACAATAGCGGGAGTTCGACAGATACGCAGTATTTT. Translation: CASSYNSGSSTDTQYF.

The CDR3 DNA is TGTGCCTGGAATGGTGGTACAGGGCGGTACGAGCAGTACTTC. This gives the protein CAWNGGTGRYEQYF. The chain joins TRBV30 to TRBJ2-7; a possible D gene is TRBD1 (6 bases). V lost 4 bases and J 4 bases, leaving 17 bases between the germline ends. The germline gives CDR1 GTSNPN, CDR2 SVGIG (reference sequence). There are 14 residues in the CDR3.

This rearrangement joins TRBV27 to TRBJ2-7; D gene uncertain. Germline assignment: CDR1 MNHEY and CDR2 SMNVEV (reference sequence). V gave up 5 bases and J gave up 9 bases, with 14 bases separating them. CDR3 length equals 12 residues. CDR3 DNA: TGTGCCAGCAGTCCGCGAGGAACTGGGCAGTACTTC. Protein: CASSPRGTGQYF.

J is TRBJ1-2 and V is TRBV9, with 9 bases identical to TRBD1. This CDR3 comprises 16 residues. Trimming removed 0 bases from V and 0 bases from J; junction bases left unmatched: 3. Germline assignment: CDR1 SGDLS and CDR2 YYNGEE. The CDR3 DNA reads TGTGCCAGCAGCGTAGGCACAGGGGGCCCTAACTATGGCTACACCTTC. It codes for CASSVGTGGPNYGYTF. Full variable domain (rest looked up from reference TRBV9 and TRBJ1-2): DSGVTQTPKHLITATGQRVTLRCSPRSGDLSVYWYQQSLDQGLQFLIQYYNGEERAKGNILERFSAQQFPDLHSELNLSSLELGDSALYFCASSVGTGGPNYGYTFGSGTRLTVV.

The V call is TRBV5-6, the J call TRBJ1-2; 7 bases are shared with TRBD1. V shed 4 bases, J shed 3 bases, and the junction held 6 bases outside the gene matches. CDR3 length equals 14 residues. From germline, CDR1 is SGHDT and CDR2 YYEEEE. CDR3 nucleotides: TGTGCCAGCAGCCGGGGTGGGACAGACTATGGCTACACCTTC. Its protein is CASSRGGTDYGYTF.

The chain links TRBV7-9 to TRBJ2-5; D is uncertain. The CDR3 contains 14 residues. Per the germline V gene, CDR1 is SEHNR and CDR2 is FQNEAQ (reference sequence). With 3 bases removed from V and 2 bases from J, the gap between germline ends came to 10 bases. This CDR3 reads CASSFPGPQETQYF. As DNA, the CDR3 is TGTGCCAGCAGCTTTCCTGGGCCACAAGAGACCCAGTACTTC. Drawing the rest from reference TRBV7-9 and TRBJ2-5, the complete variable domain is DTGVSQNPRHKITKRGQNVTFRCDPISEHNRLYWYRQTLGQGPEFLTYFQNEAQLEKSRLLSDRFSAERPKGSFSTLEIQRTEQGDSAMYLCASSFPGPQETQYFGPGTRLLVL.

V and J are TRBV2 and TRBJ2-2; maybe TRBD1 (6 bases). Germline V gene sequence: CDR1 SNHLY, CDR2 FYNNEI. CDR3 length: 16 residues. The V end lost 3 bases, the J end lost 4 bases, and 15 bases lay between the germline ends. The CDR3 DNA sequence: TGTGCCAGCAGTGAGGGTGGGGGCGCTATCACCGGGGAGCTGTTTTTT. Amino acid sequence: CASSEGGGAITGELFF.